This paragraph covers one TCR beta chain sequence. Its target is not known. This entry is derived from a study of T cell responses to AZD1222 COVID-19 vaccine. General study points: Dominant CD4 TCR responses targeted spike regions 160-218 and 743-854. The reported proportion of spike-specific TCRs targeting unmutated variant regions was nearly half.

Germline assignment: CDR1 SGHNT and CDR2 YYREEE (reference sequence). The CDR3 totals 15 residues. V was trimmed by 4 bases and J by 2 bases, leaving 16 bases between them. Assay used: immunoSEQ multiplex PCR; TCRdb lists only in-frame clones, some missing. The repertoire holds some 100,000 clones, with about nine tenths as singletons. Specimen: peripheral blood, collected on day 0 of AZD1222 vaccination. The chain uses TRBV5-4 and TRBJ2-7; D may match TRBD1 or TRBD2 (5 bases each). This TCR was sampled from an adult in good health. Written as DNA, the CDR3 is TGTGCCAGCAGCCGAAACCCGACGGGACCCTACGAGCAGTACTTC. This codes for CASSRNPTGPYEQYF.